Following are 23 T cell receptor beta chains from one sample sequenced in a study of cytomegalovirus exposure and HLA in healthy donors. Primers: 60 Vbeta forward and 13 Jbeta reverse. Clones were read by immunoSEQ multiplex PCR, and TCRdb kept only the in-frame ones, dropping some. The data contain approximately 220,000 clones, less than 85% of them seen just once; the ten biggest clones take up 0.6% to 0.65%. What was sequenced was PBMCs. These receptors originate from a man younger than 35 in good health and CMV-seronegative.

The CDR3 sequence: CASSESGRGDTQYF. The CDR3, as DNA: TGTGCCAGCAGTGAATCTGGCAGAGGGGATACGCAGTATTTT. The rearrangement uses TRBV2 and TRBJ2-3; the D gene is possibly TRBD2 (5 bases). This CDR3 contains 14 residues. The V gene lost 2 bases and the J gene lost 6 bases, with 12 bases spanning the gap. CDR1 SNHLY and CDR2 FYNNEI come from the germline V gene.

The genes are TRBV27 and TRBJ1-5; TRBD1 might be the D (6 bases). The CDR3 spans 14 residues. Trimming removed 3 bases from V and 1 base from J, with 7 bases in between. CDR1 is MNHEY, CDR2 SMNVEV, per germline (reference sequence). Here the CDR3 reads CASSFTGSNQPQHF. In DNA form, the CDR3 reads TGTGCCAGCAGTTTTACAGGGAGCAATCAGCCCCAGCATTTT.

The chain recombines TRBV28 with TRBJ2-5; 9 bases line up with TRBD1. The tail of the sequence fits TRBJ2-7 better, so the J call may be wrong. The CDR3 totals 15 residues. Germline-derived CDR1 and CDR2 are MDHEN and SYDVKM. CDR3 residues: CASSLSGTGSYEQYF. CDR3 DNA: TGTGCCAGCAGTTTATCCGGGACAGGGTCTTACGAGCAGTACTTC.

This clone was recorded once. The rearrangement uses TRBV15 and TRBJ2-2, with D maybe TRBD2 (5 bases). The V gene lost 1 base and the J gene lost 1 base, with 7 bases spanning the gap. The CDR3 consists of 15 residues. The germline V gene encodes CDR1 LNHNV and CDR2 YYDKDF (reference sequence). The CDR3, as DNA: TGTGCCACCAGCAGAGGAGAGGGGAACACCGGGGAGCTGTTTTTT. This codes for CATSRGEGNTGELFF.

Concerning this clone itself: One end of the junction fails to match germline, which may point to a read error. J is TRBJ2-7 and V is TRBV7-2; 7 nucleotides agree with TRBD2. This CDR3 region has 14 residues. CDR1 and CDR2 (germline): SGHTA, FQGNSA. As DNA, the CDR3 is TGTGCCAGCAGCTTATCGAAGGCTAGCGGAACGGGGAACTTC. Translation gives CASSLSKASGTGNF.

The chain joins TRBV18 to TRBJ2-5; D perhaps matches TRBD1 (6 bases). The CDR3 extends over 14 amino acids. Trimming left V 2 bases short and J 5 bases short, with 12 bases between. Per germline, CDR1 KGHSH and CDR2 LQKENI. DNA for the CDR3: TGTGCCAGCTCACCAGGCCGTCAGGGGGAGACCCAGTACTTC. Translating it yields CASSPGRQGETQYF.

V gene TRBV10-2 combines with J gene TRBJ2-1; D not resolved. This CDR3 has 11 residues. The ends were cut back, 9 bases at V and 6 bases at J, with 9 bases in the middle. CDR1 and CDR2 from the germline V gene are WSHSY and SAAADI. CDR3: CASRLGNEQFF. Here the CDR3 DNA reads TGCGCCAGTCGTCTCGGCAATGAGCAGTTCTTC.

V and J are TRBV11-2 and TRBJ2-2; 7 positions agree with TRBD1. The CDR3 spans 15 residues. Germline assignment: CDR1 SGHAT and CDR2 FQNNGV. V gave up 5 bases and J gave up 1 base; unmatched junction bases: 4. The CDR3 bases are TGTGCCAGCAGCCCAGGGACAGTGAACACCGGGGAGCTGTTTTTT. This translates into CASSPGTVNTGELFF.

The V gene is TRBV6-5, the J gene TRBJ1-1; TRBD1 might be the D (5 bases). CDR3 length: 14 residues. The germline V and J ends were trimmed by 2 bases and 4 bases, with 11 bases remaining between them. CDR1 and CDR2 from the germline V gene are MNHEY and SVGAGI. In nucleotides, the CDR3 is TGTGCCAGCAGTTACCCCGGGGGGACCACTGAAGCTTTCTTT. Residues: CASSYPGGTTEAFF.

The chain employs TRBV6-5 and TRBJ2-5, with a weak D call TRBD2 (6 bases). Trimming cost V 8 bases and J 1 base, with 11 bases left between them. Per germline, CDR1 MNHEY and CDR2 SVGAGI. CDR3 length: 13 residues. CDR3 protein: CASGGTLQETQYF. Written as DNA, the CDR3 is TGTGCCAGCGGAGGGACCCTCCAAGAGACCCAGTACTTC.

The chain employs TRBV7-9 and TRBJ2-5; 9 nucleotides line up with TRBD1. After removal of 9 bases from V and 5 bases from J, the junction contained 4 bases not matched to a gene. The CDR3 runs to 12 residues. Looked up from germline, CDR1 is SEHNR and CDR2 is FQNEAQ (reference sequence). Written as DNA, the CDR3 is TGTGCCAGACAGGGGGCCGGGGAGACCCAGTACTTC. This sequence encodes CARQGAGETQYF. The variable domain in full, with the rest retrieved from reference TRBV7-9 and TRBJ2-5, is DTGVSQNPRHKITKRGQNVTFRCDPISEHNRLYWYRQTLGQGPEFLTYFQNEAQLEKSRLLSDRFSAERPKGSFSTLEIQRTEQGDSAMYLCARQGAGETQYFGPGTRLLVL.

The chain uses TRBV7-9 and TRBJ2-2; D ambiguous. The V and J ends lost 5 bases and 6 bases respectively, with 10 bases between them. The CDR3 runs to 13 residues. CDR1 SEHNR and CDR2 FQNEAQ come from the germline V gene (reference sequence). CDR3 protein: CASSVQRSGELFF. In nucleotides, the CDR3 is TGTGCCAGCAGCGTCCAGAGGTCCGGGGAGCTGTTTTTT.

This CDR3 is CASSTGTVGSVGQYF. The CDR3 DNA follows: TGTGCCAGCAGTACCGGGACAGTGGGGTCCGTGGGGCAGTACTTC. J is TRBJ2-5 and V is TRBV27, with TRBD1 matching over 7 bases. Per the germline V gene, CDR1 is MNHEY and CDR2 is SMNVEV (reference sequence). CDR3 length equals 15 residues. After removal of 5 bases from V and 11 bases from J, the junction contained 17 bases not matched to a gene.

The chain recombines TRBV19 with TRBJ2-7, with TRBD2 identical over 10 bases. J lost 0 bases, V lost 5 bases, and 7 bases had no gene match. The CDR3 has 16 residues. Germline-derived CDR1 and CDR2 are LNHDA and SQIVND (reference sequence). The CDR3 DNA follows: TGTGCCAGTAGTCTCCGGACTAGCGGATTCTCCTACGAGCAGTACTTC. Protein sequence: CASSLRTSGFSYEQYF.

This sequence joins TRBV21-1 and TRBJ1-4. TRBV21-1 is a listed pseudogene. The CDR3 sequence is 15 residues long. CDR3 in DNA: TGTGCCAGCAGCAAATGGAACGGGATAGGGGAAAAACTGTTTTTT. Residues: CASSKWNGIGEKLFF.

CDR3 bases: TGCGCCAGCAGCCTAATGGGACAGGATCAGCCCCAGCATTTT. This translates into CASSLMGQDQPQHF. The chain is built from TRBV5-1 and TRBJ1-5; 8 positions match TRBD1. CDR3 length equals 14 residues. Germline V gives CDR1 SGHRS, CDR2 YFSETQ. V shed 4 bases, J shed 5 bases, and the junction held 5 bases outside the gene matches.

The V and J genes are TRBV11-1 and TRBJ1-2, with 9 bases that match TRBD1. The CDR3 loop spans 15 amino acids. Germline CDR1 is SGHAT and CDR2 is FQDESV (reference sequence). V lost 5 bases and J lost 8; bases outside the gene matches: 12. CDR3 nucleotide sequence: TGTGCCAGCAGCACGACGGGGACAGGGCATCAGGGCTACACCTTC. Its translation: CASSTTGTGHQGYTF.

This chain links TRBV9 with TRBJ2-5, with TRBD2 identical over 7 bases. CDR3 size: 15 residues. Trimming removed 4 bases from V and 5 bases from J; junction bases left unmatched: 11. The germline V gene encodes CDR1 SGDLS and CDR2 YYNGEE. CDR3 sequence reads: CASSRGGGEWETQYF. In DNA, the CDR3 is TGTGCCAGCAGCCGTGGGGGGGGAGAGTGGGAGACCCAGTACTTC.

This chain uses TRBV28 with TRBJ1-1; 7 bases map to TRBD1. Germline V lookup: CDR1 MDHEN, CDR2 SYDVKM. V shed 6 bases and J 7 bases; nucleotides not matched to a gene: 17. The CDR3 loop spans 16 amino acids. This CDR3 reads CASRMFQLDRDIEAFF. DNA of the CDR3: TGTGCCAGCAGAATGTTCCAACTAGACAGGGATATTGAAGCTTTCTTT.

The chain has TRBV6-1 and TRBJ2-3; 9 positions match TRBD1. The CDR3 is made up of 17 amino acids. V shed 2 bases and J 2 bases; nucleotides not matched to a gene: 8. Germline V gives CDR1 MNHNS, CDR2 SASEGT. Here the CDR3 DNA reads TGTGCCAGCAGTGAAATTCGACAGGGGGGTTCCACAGATACGCAGTATTTT. It yields the protein CASSEIRQGGSTDTQYF.

J is TRBJ2-4 and V is TRBV5-1, with 9 bases lining up with TRBD2. Losses at the gene ends were 1 base for V and 4 bases for J; bases not matched to a gene: 3. Per germline, CDR1 SGHRS and CDR2 YFSETQ. The CDR3 runs to 15 residues. CDR3 bases: TGCGCCAGCAGCTTGATAGCGGGGGTGAAAAACATTCAGTACTTC. Translating gives CASSLIAGVKNIQYF.

CDR3 bases: TGTGCCAGCAGCGTAGGTCGACTAGCGGACTACGAGCAGTACTTC. Amino acids: CASSVGRLADYEQYF. This sequence joins TRBV9 and TRBJ2-5; 9 bases fit TRBD2. The J call is in doubt because the DNA end fits TRBJ2-7 better. Germline V gives CDR1 SGDLS, CDR2 YYNGEE. The CDR3 is made up of 15 amino acids.

This clone turned up a few times. The J gene is TRBJ2-7, the V gene TRBV5-6, with 10 bases fitting TRBD2. The junction had 8 bases not matched to a gene; V was cut back by 4 bases and J by 1 base. The CDR3 runs 16 residues. The germline gives CDR1 SGHDT, CDR2 YYEEEE. The DNA for the CDR3 is TGTGCCAGCAGCCGCCTACTAGCGGGATCTTCCTACGAGCAGTACTTC. Translated: CASSRLLAGSSYEQYF.